The 22 T cell receptor beta chains reported below all come from one sample, sequenced in a study of blood T cell repertoires in COVID-19. Generated by immunoSEQ multiplex PCR, the TCRdb table keeps only in-frame clones and is missing some. The repertoire consists of under 400,000 clones, with 88% occurring once and the leading ten covering over 1%. Sequenced: PBMCs or T cells enriched from blood (not recorded which). The receptors were gathered from a woman in her 30s who had been exposed to COVID-19.

The chain employs TRBV7-2 and TRBJ2-1; 8 bases fit TRBD2. CDR1 is SGHTA, CDR2 FQGNSA, per germline. The V and J ends lost 5 bases and 6 bases, in that order; junction bases with no gene match: 6. The CDR3 consists of 14 residues. The CDR3 sequence is CASSLREGSNEQFF. CDR3 DNA: TGTGCCAGCAGCCTCCGGGAGGGGTCCAATGAGCAGTTCTTC.

The chain carries TRBV2 and TRBJ1-1, with D perhaps TRBD1 (6 bases). The V and J ends lost 7 bases and 7 bases respectively, with 13 bases between them. The germline gives CDR1 SNHLY, CDR2 FYNNEI. The CDR3 consists of 12 residues. The CDR3 protein is CASIRGKNEAFF. The CDR3 DNA reads TGTGCCAGCATTAGGGGGAAGAATGAAGCTTTCTTT.

This chain uses TRBV27 with TRBJ1-2; 11 nucleotides line up with TRBD1. Germline-derived CDR1 and CDR2 are MNHEY and SMNVEV (reference sequence). The CDR3 covers 17 residues. With 6 bases clipped from V and 7 bases from J, the junction kept 16 bases outside the gene matches. The CDR3 here is CASSFNPPGQGVGGYTF. As DNA, the CDR3 is TGTGCCAGCAGCTTCAACCCACCGGGACAGGGGGTAGGTGGCTACACCTTC.

V is TRBV25-1 and J is TRBJ1-2; 10 nucleotides align to TRBD1. This CDR3 is built from 18 residues. CDR1 MGHDK and CDR2 SYGVNS come from the germline V gene. The V segment lost 6 bases and the J segment 0 bases; nucleotides outside the gene matches: 13. The CDR3 DNA is TGTGCCAGCAGCCCTCTCCGCGGGACAGGGGAAGCTAACTATGGCTACACCTTC. Translating it yields CASSPLRGTGEANYGYTF.

The chain is built from TRBV11-2 and TRBJ2-7, with 8 bases that match TRBD2. The CDR3 has 15 residues. The V gene's germline CDR1 is SGHAT and CDR2 FQNNGV. The junction had 9 bases not matched to a gene; V was cut back by 4 bases and J by 4 bases. The CDR3 coding sequence is TGTGCCAGCAGCTCAAATTTAGCGGGATCGTACGAGCAGTACTTC. Its translation is CASSSNLAGSYEQYF.

V is TRBV28 and J is TRBJ2-3; TRBD2 matches 12 bases. The germline V gene encodes CDR1 MDHEN and CDR2 SYDVKM. Trimming cost V 4 bases and J 7 bases; bases outside gene matches: 12. The CDR3 has 17 residues. The chain's CDR3 is CASSSPSLAGGRYTQYF. The CDR3, as DNA: TGTGCCAGCAGTTCCCCCTCGCTAGCGGGAGGGCGGTATACGCAGTATTTT.

The chain couples TRBV7-2 to TRBJ2-3; 11 bases agree with TRBD2. CDR1 SGHTA and CDR2 FQGNSA come from the germline V gene. The junction had 7 bases not matched to a gene; V was cut back by 5 bases and J by 3 bases. This CDR3 is built from 16 residues. CDR3 protein: CASSLRSGRATDTQYF. CDR3 bases: TGTGCCAGCAGCCTACGTAGCGGGAGGGCGACAGATACGCAGTATTTT.

The chain has TRBV25-1 and TRBJ2-7; 7 bases are a match to TRBD1. J lost 2 bases, V lost 4 bases, and 2 bases had no gene match. The CDR3 covers 13 residues. The germline V gene has CDR1 MGHDK and CDR2 SYGVNS. The CDR3 is CASSGRGTYEQYF. The CDR3 DNA sequence: TGTGCCAGCAGTGGCAGGGGGACCTACGAGCAGTACTTC.

The J gene is TRBJ1-2, the V gene TRBV5-1, with D unclear. Germline V gives CDR1 SGHRS, CDR2 YFSETQ. This CDR3 has 15 amino acids. The germline V and J ends were trimmed by 3 bases and 0 bases, with 12 bases remaining between them. The CDR3 here is CASSSSGLANYGYTF. The DNA of the CDR3 is TGCGCCAGCAGCTCTTCAGGATTAGCTAACTATGGCTACACCTTC.

This chain uses TRBV10-2 with TRBJ2-7, with unresolved D. Germline V gene sequence: CDR1 WSHSY, CDR2 SAAADI. Trimming took off 3 bases at V and 3 bases at J, with 9 bases between the two ends. The CDR3 has 13 amino acids. DNA for the CDR3: TGCGCCAGCAGTGATGGCCGAGGCTACGAGCAGTACTTC. This translates into CASSDGRGYEQYF.

The rearrangement uses TRBV2 and TRBJ1-5; TRBD1 agrees at 8 bases. Per germline, CDR1 SNHLY and CDR2 FYNNEI. The CDR3 has 11 amino acids. Trimming at V came to 6 bases and at J to 15 bases, leaving 7 bases not matched to a gene. The CDR3 nucleotides are TGTGCCAGCAGGGGGGACAGGACGTGGCATTTT. Encoded protein: CASRGDRTWHF.

The V gene is TRBV27, the J gene TRBJ2-7, with D tentatively TRBD1 (6 bases). Germline V gene sequence: CDR1 MNHEY, CDR2 SMNVEV (reference sequence). V was cut by 4 bases and J by 3 bases, with 16 bases left in between. The CDR3 consists of 15 residues. The CDR3 sequence is CASSYRTAPDYEQYF. Here the CDR3 DNA reads TGTGCCAGCAGTTACCGGACAGCCCCCGACTACGAGCAGTACTTC.

The chain combines TRBV7-6 with TRBJ1-3; 7 bases are shared with TRBD1. Unmatched junction bases numbered 13, after V lost 5 bases and J lost 0 bases. Germline V CDR1 and CDR2: SGHVS, FNYEAQ. This CDR3 region has 18 residues. The CDR3 loop is CASSPFPGQRPSGNTIYF. The CDR3 DNA sequence: TGTGCCAGCAGCCCTTTTCCGGGACAGAGACCCTCTGGAAACACCATATATTTT. Full variable domain (remainder filled in from reference TRBV7-6 and TRBJ1-3): GAGVSQSPRYKVTKRGQDVALRCDPISGHVSLYWYRQALGQGPEFLTYFNYEAQQDKSGLPNDRFSAERPEGSISTLTIQRTEQRDSAMYRCASSPFPGQRPSGNTIYFGEGSWLTVV.

The rearrangement uses TRBV6-5 and TRBJ1-2; a weak D match, TRBD1 (6 bases). The CDR3 spans 15 residues. Germline lookup yields CDR1 MNHEY and CDR2 SVGAGI. With 7 bases removed from V and 6 bases from J, the gap between germline ends came to 21 bases. CDR3 in DNA: TGTGCCAGCACATCCCTGGGGGGGGCGCGCAATGGCTACACCTTC. Its translation is CASTSLGGARNGYTF.

The genes are TRBV7-3 and TRBJ2-1, with TRBD2 matching 8 bases. V was pared by 4 bases and J by 0 bases, with 5 bases of the junction left unmatched. CDR3 length equals 16 residues. Germline values: CDR1 SGHTA, CDR2 FQGTGA. The CDR3 sequence is CASSSSGTSSYNEQFF. The CDR3 coding sequence is TGTGCCAGCAGCTCATCCGGGACTAGCTCCTACAATGAGCAGTTCTTC.

The chain carries TRBV11-2 and TRBJ1-2; a possible D gene is TRBD1 (5 bases). Germline V gene lookup returns CDR1 SGHAT and CDR2 FQNNGV. The CDR3 contains 14 residues. Trimming cost V 3 bases and J 1 base, with 9 bases left between them. The CDR3 bases are TGTGCCAGCAGCTTGGACACTTTTAACTATGGCTACACCTTC. This gives the protein CASSLDTFNYGYTF.

This chain joins TRBV19 and TRBJ1-5, with D hard to call. Trimming took 4 bases from V and 8 from J, leaving 12 bases between them. CDR3 length: 13 residues. Germline V lookup: CDR1 LNHDA, CDR2 SQIVND (reference sequence). The CDR3 sequence is CASSTILREPQHF. The CDR3 DNA sequence: TGTGCCAGTAGTACCATCCTTAGAGAGCCCCAGCATTTT.

This chain joins TRBV25-1 and TRBJ1-3; unclear D gene. Trimming removed 5 bases at V and 2 bases at J, with 10 bases between. From germline, CDR1 is MGHDK and CDR2 SYGVNS. CDR3 length: 14 residues. CDR3 sequence (DNA): TGTGCCAGCAGTACCACCGGGACTGGAAACACCATATATTTT. It codes for CASSTTGTGNTIYF.

The chain couples TRBV3-1 (or the pseudogene TRBV3-2) to TRBJ2-1, with 7 bases identical to TRBD1. From germline, CDR1 is LGHDT and CDR2 YNNKEL (reference sequence). This CDR3 is 16 amino acids long. V lost 2 bases to trimming and J lost 4 bases; unmatched junction nucleotides: 8. The CDR3 spells CASSQTTGTEYNEQFF. The CDR3 DNA reads TGTGCCAGCAGCCAAACAACCGGGACAGAATACAATGAGCAGTTCTTC.

This chain uses TRBV30 with TRBJ1-2; D is undetermined. The CDR3 is 13 amino acids. Germline V lookup: CDR1 GTSNPN, CDR2 SVGIG (reference sequence). V lost 5 bases to trimming and J lost 3 bases, with 13 bases between them. In nucleotides, the CDR3 is TGTGCCTGGTTTACGGGAGGTGACTATGGCTACACCTTC. Translation gives CAWFTGGDYGYTF.

The V gene is TRBV5-4, the J gene TRBJ2-5; unclear D gene. Germline lookup yields CDR1 SGHNT and CDR2 YYREEE (reference sequence). Deletions cut 2 bases from V and 4 bases from J, with 15 bases between. The CDR3 is made up of 15 amino acids. The CDR3 DNA reads TGTGCCAGCAGCTTTGGGCATTGGTCTGGAGAGACCCAGTACTTC. Protein product: CASSFGHWSGETQYF.

This clone was counted between two and nine times. The chain combines TRBV30 with TRBJ1-2; D may be TRBD1 (5 bases). Trimming stripped 5 bases from V and 8 bases from J, with 21 bases between. The CDR3 runs 14 residues. Germline CDR1 is GTSNPN and CDR2 is SVGIG (reference sequence). The CDR3 nucleotides are TGTGCCTGGGGAACCATTCGGGGGTCGGTCGGCTACACCTTC. This encodes CAWGTIRGSVGYTF.